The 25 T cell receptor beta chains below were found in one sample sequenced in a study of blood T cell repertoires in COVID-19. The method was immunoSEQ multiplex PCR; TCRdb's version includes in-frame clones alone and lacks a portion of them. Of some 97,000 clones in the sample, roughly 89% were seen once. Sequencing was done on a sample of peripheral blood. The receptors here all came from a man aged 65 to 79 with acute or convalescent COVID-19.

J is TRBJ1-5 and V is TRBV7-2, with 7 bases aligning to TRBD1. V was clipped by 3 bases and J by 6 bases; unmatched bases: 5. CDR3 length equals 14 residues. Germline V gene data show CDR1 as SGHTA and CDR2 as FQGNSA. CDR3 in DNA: TGTGCCAGCAGCTTCCCGGAGGGGGCTCAGCCCCAGCATTTT. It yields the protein CASSFPEGAQPQHF.

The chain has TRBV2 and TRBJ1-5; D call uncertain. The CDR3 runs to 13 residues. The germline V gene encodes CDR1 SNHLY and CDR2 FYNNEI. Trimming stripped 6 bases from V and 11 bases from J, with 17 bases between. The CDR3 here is CASRGSLLGAQHF. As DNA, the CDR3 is TGTGCCAGCAGAGGCAGCCTGTTGGGAGCCCAGCATTTT.

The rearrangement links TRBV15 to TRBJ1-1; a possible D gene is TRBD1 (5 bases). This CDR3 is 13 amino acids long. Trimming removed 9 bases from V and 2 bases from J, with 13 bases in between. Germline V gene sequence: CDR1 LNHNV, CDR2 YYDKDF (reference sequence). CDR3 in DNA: TGTGCCACTCAGACAGTAGCCAACACTGAAGCTTTCTTT. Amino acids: CATQTVANTEAFF.

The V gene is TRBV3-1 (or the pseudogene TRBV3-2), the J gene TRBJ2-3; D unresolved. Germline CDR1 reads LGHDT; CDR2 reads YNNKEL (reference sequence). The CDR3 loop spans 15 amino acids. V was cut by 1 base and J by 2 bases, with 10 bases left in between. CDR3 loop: CASSQVDILTDTQYF. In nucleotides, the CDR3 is TGTGCCAGCAGCCAAGTCGACATACTCACAGATACGCAGTATTTT.

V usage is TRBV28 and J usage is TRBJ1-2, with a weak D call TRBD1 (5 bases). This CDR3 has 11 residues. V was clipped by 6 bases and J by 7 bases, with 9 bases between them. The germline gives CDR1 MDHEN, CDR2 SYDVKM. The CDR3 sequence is CASSRVGGYTF. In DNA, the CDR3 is TGTGCCAGCAGCAGGGTTGGTGGCTACACCTTC.

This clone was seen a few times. This CDR3 is CASSYTSGSSEQYF. For the CDR3, the DNA is TGTGCCAGCAGCTACACTAGCGGGAGCTCCGAGCAGTACTTC. V and J are TRBV11-2 and TRBJ2-7, with 11 bases lining up with TRBD2. The CDR3 extends over 14 amino acids. Germline V gene lookup returns CDR1 SGHAT and CDR2 FQNNGV. V shed 4 bases, J shed 6 bases, and the junction held 5 bases outside the gene matches.

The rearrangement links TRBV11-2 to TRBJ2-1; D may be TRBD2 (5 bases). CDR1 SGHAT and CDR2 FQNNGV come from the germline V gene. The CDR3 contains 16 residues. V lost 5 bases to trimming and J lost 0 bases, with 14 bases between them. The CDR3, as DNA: TGTGCCAGCAGCCCACCGGGGTATAGCTCCTACAATGAGCAGTTCTTC. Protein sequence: CASSPPGYSSYNEQFF.

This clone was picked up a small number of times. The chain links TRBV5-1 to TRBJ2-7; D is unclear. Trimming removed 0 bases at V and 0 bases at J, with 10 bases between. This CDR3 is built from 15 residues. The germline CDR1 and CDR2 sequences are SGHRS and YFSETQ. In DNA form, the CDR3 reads TGCGCCAGCAGCTTGGCTTCGATCAGCTCCTACGAGCAGTACTTC. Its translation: CASSLASISSYEQYF.

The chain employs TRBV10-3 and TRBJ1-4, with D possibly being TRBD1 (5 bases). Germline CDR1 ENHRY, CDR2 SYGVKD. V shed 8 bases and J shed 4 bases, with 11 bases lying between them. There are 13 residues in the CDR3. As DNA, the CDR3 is TGTGCCATCCTAGACAGTAATAATGAAAAACTGTTTTTT. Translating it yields CAILDSNNEKLFF.

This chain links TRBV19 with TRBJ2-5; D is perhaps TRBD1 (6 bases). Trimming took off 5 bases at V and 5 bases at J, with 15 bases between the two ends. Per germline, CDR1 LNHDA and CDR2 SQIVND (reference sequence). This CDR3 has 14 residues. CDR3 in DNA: TGTGCCAGTAGTGGTACAGGGACACGTGAGACCCAGTACTTC. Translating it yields CASSGTGTRETQYF.

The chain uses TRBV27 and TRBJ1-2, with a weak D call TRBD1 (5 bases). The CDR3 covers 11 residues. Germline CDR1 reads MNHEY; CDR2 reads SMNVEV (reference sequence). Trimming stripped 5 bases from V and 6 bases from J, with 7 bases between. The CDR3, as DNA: TGTGCCAGCAGTCAGGGCAATGGCTACACCTTC. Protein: CASSQGNGYTF.

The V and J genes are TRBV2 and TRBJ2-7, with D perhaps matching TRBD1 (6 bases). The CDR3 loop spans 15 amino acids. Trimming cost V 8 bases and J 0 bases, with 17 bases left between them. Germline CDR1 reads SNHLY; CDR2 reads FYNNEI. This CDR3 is CASLRTVPSSYEQYF. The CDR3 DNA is TGTGCCAGCCTTCGGACAGTTCCTAGCTCCTACGAGCAGTACTTC.

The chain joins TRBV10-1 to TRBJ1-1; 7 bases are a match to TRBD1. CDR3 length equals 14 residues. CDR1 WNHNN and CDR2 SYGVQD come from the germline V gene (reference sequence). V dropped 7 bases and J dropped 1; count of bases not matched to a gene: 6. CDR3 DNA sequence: TGCGCCAGCACCCGGGACAGATCGAACACTGAAGCTTTCTTT. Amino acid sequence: CASTRDRSNTEAFF.

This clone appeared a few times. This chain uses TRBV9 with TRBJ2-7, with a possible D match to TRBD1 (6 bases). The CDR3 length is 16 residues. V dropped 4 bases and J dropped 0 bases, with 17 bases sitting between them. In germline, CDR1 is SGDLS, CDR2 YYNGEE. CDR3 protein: CASSTSGTPSSYEQYF. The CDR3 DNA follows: TGTGCCAGCAGCACCTCCGGGACACCCAGCTCCTACGAGCAGTACTTC.

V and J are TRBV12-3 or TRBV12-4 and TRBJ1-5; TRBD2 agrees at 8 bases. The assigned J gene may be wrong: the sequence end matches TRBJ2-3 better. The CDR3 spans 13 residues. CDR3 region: CASSHGGGEPQYF. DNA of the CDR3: TGTGCCAGCAGCCACGGGGGGGGAGAGCCCCAGTATTTT.

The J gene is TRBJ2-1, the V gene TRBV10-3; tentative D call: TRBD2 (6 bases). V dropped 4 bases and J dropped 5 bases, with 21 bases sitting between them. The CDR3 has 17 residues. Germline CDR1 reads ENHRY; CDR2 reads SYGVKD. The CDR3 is CAISVVSGASNDNEQFF. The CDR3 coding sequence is TGTGCCATCAGTGTTGTTAGCGGAGCCTCAAACGACAATGAGCAGTTCTTC.

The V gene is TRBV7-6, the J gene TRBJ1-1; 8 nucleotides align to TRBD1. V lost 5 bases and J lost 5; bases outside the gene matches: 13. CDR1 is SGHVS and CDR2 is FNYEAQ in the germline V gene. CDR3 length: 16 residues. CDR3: CASSLTPGQDVTEAFF. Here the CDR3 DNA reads TGTGCCAGCAGCCTGACCCCGGGACAGGATGTTACTGAAGCTTTCTTT.

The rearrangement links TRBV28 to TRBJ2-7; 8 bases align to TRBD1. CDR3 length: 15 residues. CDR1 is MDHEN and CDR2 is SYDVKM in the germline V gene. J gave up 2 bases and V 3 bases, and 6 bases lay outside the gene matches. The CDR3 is CASSFLWTGPYEQYF. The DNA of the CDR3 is TGTGCCAGCAGTTTTTTGTGGACAGGGCCCTACGAGCAGTACTTC.

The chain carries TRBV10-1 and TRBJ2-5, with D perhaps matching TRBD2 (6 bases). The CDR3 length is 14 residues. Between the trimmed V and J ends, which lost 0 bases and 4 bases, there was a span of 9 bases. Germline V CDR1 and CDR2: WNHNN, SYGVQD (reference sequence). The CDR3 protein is CASSESLARETQYF. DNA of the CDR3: TGCGCCAGCAGTGAGTCTCTAGCGCGAGAGACCCAGTACTTC.

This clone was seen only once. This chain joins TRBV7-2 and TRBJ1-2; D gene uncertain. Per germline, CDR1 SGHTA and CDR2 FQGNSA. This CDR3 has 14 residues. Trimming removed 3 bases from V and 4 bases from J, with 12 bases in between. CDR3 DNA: TGTGCCAGCAGCTTTCGAAGCCTTTCCTATGGCTACACCTTC. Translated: CASSFRSLSYGYTF.

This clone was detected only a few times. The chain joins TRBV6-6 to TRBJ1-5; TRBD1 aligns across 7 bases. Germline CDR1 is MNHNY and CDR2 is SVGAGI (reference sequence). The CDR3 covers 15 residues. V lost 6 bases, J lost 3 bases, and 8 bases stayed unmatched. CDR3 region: CASRDPGQINQPQHF. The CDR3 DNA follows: TGTGCCAGCAGGGATCCGGGACAGATCAATCAGCCCCAGCATTTT.

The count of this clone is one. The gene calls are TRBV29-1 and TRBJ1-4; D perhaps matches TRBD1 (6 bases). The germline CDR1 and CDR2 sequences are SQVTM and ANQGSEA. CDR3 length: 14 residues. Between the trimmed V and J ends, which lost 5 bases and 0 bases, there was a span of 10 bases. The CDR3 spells CSVNRDSTNEKLFF. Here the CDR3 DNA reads TGCAGCGTTAACAGGGATTCAACTAATGAAAAACTGTTTTTT.

The CDR3 here is CASSSSGGYQPQHF. The CDR3 bases are TGTGCCAGCAGTTCATCAGGGGGCTATCAGCCCCAGCATTTT. The chain couples TRBV27 to TRBJ1-5; 8 bases align to TRBD1. The ends lost 4 bases at V and 5 bases at J; junction bases unmatched: 4. Germline CDR1 and CDR2: MNHEY and SMNVEV (reference sequence). This CDR3 contains 14 residues.

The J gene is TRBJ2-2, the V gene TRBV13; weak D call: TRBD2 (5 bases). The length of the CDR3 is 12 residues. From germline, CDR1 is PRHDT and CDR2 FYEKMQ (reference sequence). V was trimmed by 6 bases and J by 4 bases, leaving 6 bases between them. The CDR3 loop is CASRRGTGELFF. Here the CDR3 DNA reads TGTGCCAGCAGACGGGGCACCGGGGAGCTGTTTTTT.

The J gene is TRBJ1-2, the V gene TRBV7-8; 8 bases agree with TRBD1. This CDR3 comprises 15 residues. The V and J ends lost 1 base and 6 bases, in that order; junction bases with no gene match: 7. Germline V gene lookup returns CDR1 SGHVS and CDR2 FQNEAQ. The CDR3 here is CASSLGRGPTDGYTF. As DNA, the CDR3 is TGTGCCAGCAGCTTAGGCAGGGGGCCTACCGATGGCTACACCTTC.